This TCR beta chain was found in a study of identical twins. One entry per CDR3 protein results from TCRdb running MiXCR on the 5' RACE reads. The sample records hundreds of thousands of distinct CDR3 sequences, about an eighth being singletons. This clonotype has just a few counts. Per germline, CDR1 SGHVS and CDR2 FQNEAQ. The CDR3 length is 15 residues. V lost 0 bases and J 2 bases, leaving 10 bases between the germline ends. Material: memory (CD45RO+) T cells sorted from blood. The chain couples TRBV7-8 to TRBJ1-1; D gene uncertain. The TCR originated in a woman between 18 and 29 years old in good health. The CDR3 nucleotides are TGTGCCAGCAGCTTAGCGCTCTTGGGAAACACTGAAGCTTTCTTT. Translating gives CASSLALLGNTEAFF.